Listed below are T cell receptor beta chains from one sample, sequenced in a study of blood T cell repertoires in COVID-19. Method: immunoSEQ multiplex PCR; TCRdb's copy keeps in-frame clones and lacks some. The sample contains roughly 120,000 clones, about 82% of which appear only once. The sample consisted of peripheral blood. The receptors were gathered from a human donor in a cohort sampled during active COVID-19. CDR3s include the opening cysteine and the closing phenylalanine or tryptophan. Each record gives: clone size, D gene, J gene, V gene, CDR3 DNA, CDR3 protein. A D gene is named only where the DNA matches it firmly. For some rows the clone size is stated as once, few or many, or as a class when expanded; others skip it.

.,.,TRBJ2-1,TRBV12-3/TRBV12-4,TGTGCCAGCAGTCCTAGCAGTGAGCAGTTCTTC,CASSPSSEQFF
.,.,TRBJ2-3,TRBV7-9,TGTGCCAGCAGCTTAGGACAGAGCACAGATACGCAGTATTTT,CASSLGQSTDTQYF
.,.,TRBJ1-1,TRBV5-6,TGTGCCAGCAGCCCGAGATACCTCAGATCGGGGAACACTGAAGCTTTCTTT,CASSPRYLRSGNTEAFF
few,.,TRBJ2-2,TRBV12-3/TRBV12-4,TGTGCCAGCAGTTTAAGACTAGGGGAGCTGTTTTTT,CASSLRLGELFF
.,.,TRBJ2-3,TRBV6-5,TGTGCCAGCAGCACAGGGACAGATACGCAGTATTTT,CASSTGTDTQYF
.,.,TRBJ1-2,TRBV7-6,TGTGCCAGCAGCCCATTAGGCCCCGGGACAACTAACTATGGCTACACCTTC,CASSPLGPGTTNYGYTF
.,TRBD2,TRBJ2-5,TRBV5-1,TGCGCCAGCAGCTTGGGGGGACTAGGGGGCCAAGAGACCCAGTACTTC,CASSLGGLGGQETQYF
once,TRBD1,TRBJ1-2,TRBV7-8,TGTGCCAGCAGCTTACGGAGAATGACAGGGAAGGGGGTTTATGGCTACACCTTC,CASSLRRMTGKGVYGYTF
.,.,TRBJ2-7,TRBV6-6,TGTGCCAGCAGTTACTCCGGGGTAAGCTCCTACGAGCAGTACTTC,CASSYSGVSSYEQYF
.,TRBD2,TRBJ2-7,TRBV19,TGTGCCAGTAGGGGAGATAGCGGGTACTCCTACGAGCAGTACTTC,CASRGDSGYSYEQYF
.,.,TRBJ2-7,TRBV15,TGTGCCACCAGCCTCGGTGACGGGTACGAGCAGTACTTC,CATSLGDGYEQYF
.,TRBD1,TRBJ1-4,TRBV27,TGTGCCAGCGGCCCTCGGGACAGGGTGACGGAAAAACTGTTTTTT,CASGPRDRVTEKLFF
.,TRBD2,TRBJ2-1,TRBV2,TGTGCCAGCAGTGATGCGGGAGACTCCAAGCAGTTCTTC,CASSDAGDSKQFF
.,TRBD1,TRBJ2-1,TRBV13,TGTGCCAGCAGCCCAGGGGGCAATGAGCAGTTCTTC,CASSPGGNEQFF
few,TRBD1,TRBJ2-2,TRBV7-9,TGTGCCAGCAGCTTTAGACAGGGTTCCGGGGAGCTGTTTTTT,CASSFRQGSGELFF
few,.,TRBJ1-5,TRBV28,TGTGCCAGCAGTTTACTCCTATCAGGTCAGCCCCAGCATTTT,CASSLLLSGQPQHF
.,TRBD1,TRBJ1-6,TRBV28,TGTGCCAGCAGTTTATTGGGACAGGACGAAGATTCCTATAATTCACCCCTCCACTTT,CASSLLGQDEDSYNSPLHF
once,.,TRBJ2-4,TRBV6-6,TGTGCCAGCAGTTACTCGTTAAAAGCCAAAAACATTCAGTACTTC,CASSYSLKAKNIQYF
.,.,TRBJ2-3,TRBV4-1,TGCGCCAGCAGCCAAGAGTTTATGGGGGCACGAGATACGCAGTATTTT,CASSQEFMGARDTQYF
.,.,TRBJ2-1,TRBV7-9,TGTGCCAGCAGCATTGGACTTGGCTCCTACAATGAGCAGTTCTTC,CASSIGLGSYNEQFF
.,.,TRBJ2-7,TRBV12-3/TRBV12-4,TGTGCCAGTAAGACTGGCTCCTACGAGCAGTACTTC,CASKTGSYEQYF
.,.,TRBJ2-5,TRBV19,TGTGCCAGTAGTATAGGGCCAGGGCAAGAGACCCAGTACTTC,CASSIGPGQETQYF
.,.,TRBJ1-2,TRBV7-8,TGTGCCAGCAGCCCGGTATCAGGGGACCACTATGGCTACACCTTC,CASSPVSGDHYGYTF
.,.,TRBJ2-7,TRBV14,TGTGCCAGCAGCCACTTAGATGTCGGGGCCTACGAGCAGTACTTC,CASSHLDVGAYEQYF
.,.,TRBJ2-1,TRBV4-3,TGCGCCAGCAGCCAAGATCTGAGTTCCCACAATGAGCAGTTCTTC,CASSQDLSSHNEQFF
.,.,TRBJ2-1,TRBV4-1,TGCGCCAGCAGCCAAGATCGGGTTACTGATGAGCAGTTCTTC,CASSQDRVTDEQFF
.,TRBD1,TRBJ2-7,TRBV18,TGTGCCAGCTCGCCGGGACAGGGAGACGAGCAGTACTTC,CASSPGQGDEQYF